The 19 T cell receptor beta chains presented below share a single source sample, sequenced in a study of cytomegalovirus exposure and HLA in healthy donors. In the PCR, 60 Vbeta and 13 Jbeta primers were used. Some clones are missing from TCRdb's copy, which holds only in-frame ones; the method was immunoSEQ multiplex PCR. Among 100,000 or so clones listed, nearly 85% were seen once. Sequenced input: PBMCs. The receptors shown here come from a man aged 18 to 29 in good health and CMV-seronegative.

The chain carries TRBV30 and TRBJ2-1; 8 bases agree with TRBD2. CDR3 size: 13 residues. Losses at the gene ends were 8 bases for V and 2 bases for J; bases not matched to a gene: 5. Germline assignment: CDR1 GTSNPN and CDR2 SVGIG (reference sequence). CDR3 sequence reads: CARGGEAYNEQFF. In nucleotides, the CDR3 is TGTGCCCGGGGGGGGGAAGCCTACAATGAGCAGTTCTTC.

This clone was observed a few times. The rearrangement links TRBV25-1 to TRBJ2-2; TRBD1 aligns across 8 bases. CDR1 MGHDK and CDR2 SYGVNS come from the germline V gene. The CDR3 spans 15 residues. J gave up 4 bases and V 9 bases, and 10 bases lay outside the gene matches. DNA of the CDR3: TGTGCCAGTGAACAGGCAGGGGGCTTCACCGGGGAGCTGTTTTTT. Its protein product is CASEQAGGFTGELFF.

The chain employs TRBV15 and TRBJ2-1, with TRBD1 matching 8 bases. The length of the CDR3 is 16 residues. Germline values: CDR1 LNHNV, CDR2 YYDKDF (reference sequence). Trimming cost V 1 base and J 6 bases; bases outside gene matches: 8. In nucleotides, the CDR3 is TGTGCCACCAGCAGAGCCAGGGGGCCTCCAGGCAATGAGCAGTTCTTC. As protein: CATSRARGPPGNEQFF.

The rearrangement uses TRBV5-8 and TRBJ1-2; 9 bases align to TRBD1. CDR1 is SGHTS and CDR2 is YDEGEE in the germline V gene. V trimming: 5 bases; J trimming: 8 bases; junction bases outside the gene matches: 7. This CDR3 spans 13 amino acids. The CDR3 nucleotides are TGTGCCAGCAGACCCACAGGGGGCCGAGGCTACACCTTC. Translating gives CASRPTGGRGYTF.

This clone was recorded a few times. V and J are TRBV2 and TRBJ1-2, with D tentatively TRBD1 (5 bases). Germline CDR1 SNHLY, CDR2 FYNNEI. This CDR3 region has 14 residues. V gave up 7 bases and J gave up 6 bases, with 18 bases separating them. This chain's CDR3 is CASNQDRGIDGYTF. The CDR3 DNA is TGTGCCAGCAACCAAGACCGGGGGATCGATGGCTACACCTTC.

The count of this clone is one. The gene calls are TRBV11-2 and TRBJ2-7; 11 bases line up with TRBD2. There are 18 residues in the CDR3. Germline V lookup: CDR1 SGHAT, CDR2 FQNNGV. J gave up 3 bases and V 5 bases, and 15 bases lay outside the gene matches. Here the CDR3 DNA reads TGTGCCAGCAGCCCCGACTCAGCTTTGACTAGCGGGGACTACGAGCAGTACTTC. This gives the protein CASSPDSALTSGDYEQYF.

The J gene is TRBJ1-2, the V gene TRBV27; the match to TRBD1 covers 8 bases. V was pared by 4 bases and J by 8 bases, with 15 bases of the junction left unmatched. The CDR3 extends over 16 amino acids. The germline V gene has CDR1 MNHEY and CDR2 SMNVEV (reference sequence). The CDR3: CASSYRGQERWKGYTF. The DNA for the CDR3 is TGTGCCAGCAGTTATAGGGGACAGGAAAGATGGAAGGGCTACACCTTC.

CDR3 sequence (DNA): TGTGCCATCAGTGAGTCGGGGGGATTGACTGCTGAAGCTTTCTTT. Its translation is CAISESGGLTAEAFF. The chain uses TRBV10-3 and TRBJ1-1; possible D gene TRBD1, 5 bases. Germline V lookup: CDR1 ENHRY, CDR2 SYGVKD. V lost 0 bases, J lost 6 bases, and 14 bases lay in between. The CDR3 runs 15 residues.

The rearrangement links TRBV25-1 to TRBJ2-5, with TRBD1 matching over 7 bases. Germline V CDR1 and CDR2: MGHDK, SYGVNS. CDR3 length equals 15 residues. J gave up 11 bases and V 5 bases, and 17 bases lay outside the gene matches. The CDR3 region has the DNA TGTGCCAGCAGTATCTCTGAGGGGGCACGGGGAGAGCAGTACTTC. This sequence encodes CASSISEGARGEQYF.

The chain couples TRBV14 to TRBJ2-7, with D possibly being TRBD1 (5 bases). Germline assignment: CDR1 SGHDN and CDR2 FVKESK. The CDR3 covers 14 residues. Trimming removed 0 bases from V and 6 bases from J, with 12 bases in between. The CDR3 coding sequence is TGTGCCAGCAGCCAAGATTCGGCCAGGGTCGAGCAGTACTTC. Translation gives CASSQDSARVEQYF.

This clone has just a few counts. The V gene is TRBV5-5, the J gene TRBJ2-7; TRBD1 aligns across 7 bases. Germline V gene lookup returns CDR1 SGHKS and CDR2 YYEKEE (reference sequence). Trimming removed 4 bases from V and 5 bases from J; junction bases left unmatched: 12. This CDR3 contains 15 residues. The DNA of the CDR3 is TGTGCCAGCAGCGCTAGACAGGGTAGTTACGACGAGCAGTACTTC. Protein: CASSARQGSYDEQYF.

The rearrangement links TRBV13 to TRBJ2-5; 10 nucleotides match TRBD1. The V gene end was trimmed by 5 bases and the J gene end by 7 bases; junction bases not matched to a gene: 7. The CDR3 length is 14 residues. Germline assignment: CDR1 PRHDT and CDR2 FYEKMQ (reference sequence). CDR3 sequence reads: CASSPGTGVWTQYF. In DNA, the CDR3 is TGTGCCAGCAGCCCCGGGACAGGGGTATGGACCCAGTACTTC.

The chain employs TRBV6-1 and TRBJ1-2; TRBD1 matches at 7 bases. Germline CDR1 reads MNHNS; CDR2 reads SASEGT. The CDR3 runs 15 residues. With V trimmed by 4 bases and J by 2 bases, 7 bases remained unmatched. The CDR3 bases are TGTGCCAGCAGTGCCCTGACAGGGTTCAACTATGGCTACACCTTC. It translates to CASSALTGFNYGYTF.

This chain links TRBV28 with TRBJ1-2; TRBD1 matches 8 bases. The CDR3 is made up of 17 amino acids. Trimming removed 4 bases from V and 5 bases from J; junction bases left unmatched: 15. Germline values: CDR1 MDHEN, CDR2 SYDVKM. Here the CDR3 DNA reads TGTGCCAGCAGTTCGACAGGGGCGAGGGGGTTCGGGTATGGCTACACCTTC. Protein: CASSSTGARGFGYGYTF.

The rearrangement joins TRBV28 to TRBJ2-7; 9 bases are a match to TRBD2. Germline CDR1 is MDHEN and CDR2 is SYDVKM. The trim removed 2 bases at V and 5 bases at J, leaving 4 bases unmatched. The CDR3 totals 14 residues. The DNA of the CDR3 is TGTGCCAGCAGTTTAGACGCGGGAGGGGACGAGCAGTACTTC. Protein sequence: CASSLDAGGDEQYF.

The chain recombines TRBV7-9 with TRBJ1-1; 8 nucleotides align to TRBD1. The CDR3 loop spans 15 amino acids. The germline V gene has CDR1 SEHNR and CDR2 FQNEAQ (reference sequence). V gave up 5 bases and J gave up 6 bases; unmatched junction bases: 11. CDR3 coding DNA: TGTGCCAGCAGCACAGGACAGGGAGAAGGCTCTGAAGCTTTCTTT. Translation gives CASSTGQGEGSEAFF.

This clone was seen a single time. The V and J genes are TRBV5-1 and TRBJ2-5, with 7 bases matching TRBD2. The CDR3 contains 13 residues. The V gene's germline CDR1 is SGHRS and CDR2 YFSETQ. Trimming cost V 5 bases and J 5 bases; bases outside gene matches: 6. In DNA form, the CDR3 reads TGCGCCAGCAGTAAGAGCGGGGATGAGACCCAGTACTTC. This sequence encodes CASSKSGDETQYF. Filled out from reference TRBV5-1 and TRBJ2-5, the complete variable domain reads KAGVTQTPRYLIKTRGQQVTLSCSPISGHRSVSWYQQTPGQGLQFLFEYFSETQRNKGNFPGRFSGRQFSNSRSEMNVSTLELGDSALYLCASSKSGDETQYFGPGTRLLVL.

The chain employs TRBV28 and TRBJ2-5; 8 positions match TRBD1. The J call could be wrong; TRBJ2-7 is a better fit for the DNA end. The CDR3 is 14 residues long. Germline V lookup: CDR1 MDHEN, CDR2 SYDVKM. CDR3 sequence reads: CASSLGQAIYEQYF. The DNA for the CDR3 is TGTGCCAGCAGTTTGGGACAGGCCATCTACGAGCAGTACTTC.

The rearrangement uses TRBV19 and TRBJ2-1, with D unclear. Germline loops: CDR1 LNHDA, CDR2 SQIVND (reference sequence). The CDR3 sequence is 11 residues long. The germline V and J ends were trimmed by 7 bases and 5 bases, with 6 bases remaining between them. The CDR3 here is CASTRDNEQFF. CDR3 in DNA: TGTGCCAGTACGCGCGACAATGAGCAGTTCTTC.